The 32 T cell receptor beta chains below come from one sample, sequenced in a study of T-cell reconstitution after alpha-beta-depleted transplantation in children. Researchers prepared the TCRbeta library using unique molecular identifiers, the study reports. TCRdb called the PCR reads again in MiXCR, with one record for every CDR3 protein. The repertoire holds 490,000 or so distinct CDR3 sequences, about 11% seen once, with approximately 2% in the top ten. The material was PBMCs, obtained before TCRalphabeta/CD19-depleted stem cell transplant. The source is a child aged 2-9 years with inherited bone marrow failure, due to receive a stem cell transplant.

This clonotype came up many times. The rearrangement uses TRBV5-1 and TRBJ2-1; D may be TRBD2 (6 bases). Germline V gives CDR1 SGHRS, CDR2 YFSETQ. The CDR3 consists of 17 residues. V gave up 2 bases and J gave up 0 bases, with 15 bases separating them. The CDR3 protein is CASSFRTGSGSYNEQFF. CDR3 nucleotides: TGCGCCAGCAGCTTCCGTACCGGGAGCGGCTCCTACAATGAGCAGTTCTTC.

Ten or more counts support this clonotype. The J gene is TRBJ2-2, the V gene TRBV7-9; 9 nucleotides match TRBD1. After removal of 5 bases from V and 5 bases from J, the junction contained 6 bases not matched to a gene. CDR1 is SEHNR, CDR2 FQNEAQ, per germline (reference sequence). This CDR3 has 15 residues. CDR3 amino acids: CASSQGTGPTGELFF. The CDR3 DNA follows: TGTGCCAGCAGCCAGGGGACAGGGCCGACCGGGGAGCTGTTTTTT.

This clonotype was seen repeatedly, ten times or more. The chain carries TRBV5-1 and TRBJ2-3; the D is unclear. The CDR3 totals 11 residues. The germline V gene encodes CDR1 SGHRS and CDR2 YFSETQ. The germline V and J ends were trimmed by 5 bases and 4 bases, with 5 bases remaining between them. CDR3 loop: CASSNADTQYF. As DNA, the CDR3 is TGCGCCAGCAGTAACGCAGATACGCAGTATTTT.

This clonotype has ten or more counts. The gene calls are TRBV5-5 and TRBJ1-2, with TRBD1 matching 7 bases. J lost 6 bases, V lost 5 bases, and 10 bases had no gene match. Per germline, CDR1 SGHKS and CDR2 YYEKEE (reference sequence). CDR3 size: 14 residues. The CDR3 here is CASSFRQGPHGYTF. CDR3 bases: TGTGCCAGCAGTTTCCGACAGGGACCCCATGGCTACACCTTC.

This clonotype has at least ten counts. V is TRBV19 and J is TRBJ2-3; 7 nucleotides match TRBD2. The CDR3 is 17 amino acids. Trimming at V came to 4 bases and at J to 0 bases, leaving 10 bases not matched to a gene. Germline V gives CDR1 LNHDA, CDR2 SQIVND (reference sequence). The CDR3 spells CASSTTRGVKSTDTQYF. In nucleotides, the CDR3 is TGTGCCAGTAGTACCACTCGGGGGGTTAAGAGCACAGATACGCAGTATTTT.

This clonotype appeared many times. This chain uses TRBV10-3 with TRBJ2-7; TRBD2 aligns across 8 bases. CDR3 size: 17 residues. Germline-derived CDR1 and CDR2 are ENHRY and SYGVKD. The V and J ends lost 2 bases and 3 bases, in that order; junction bases with no gene match: 12. CDR3 sequence (DNA): TGTGCCATCAGTGAGGGCCCCGAACTAGCGGAAGTCTACGAGCAGTACTTC. It specifies CAISEGPELAEVYEQYF.

This clonotype was detected ten times or more. The chain is built from TRBV10-3 and TRBJ2-2; 11 bases align to TRBD1. Germline V gene lookup returns CDR1 ENHRY and CDR2 SYGVKD. CDR3 length: 14 amino acids. The trim removed 6 bases at V and 5 bases at J, leaving 2 bases unmatched. CDR3 coding DNA: TGTGCCATCAGGGGGACAGGGGGAACCGGGGAGCTGTTTTTT. Its translation: CAIRGTGGTGELFF.

This clonotype was detected ten times or more. This chain links TRBV7-9 with TRBJ2-1; 12 bases line up with TRBD2. Per the germline V gene, CDR1 is SEHNR and CDR2 is FQNEAQ (reference sequence). The CDR3 sequence is 14 residues long. Trimming at V came to 5 bases and at J to 9 bases, leaving 5 bases not matched to a gene. The DNA of the CDR3 is TGTGCCAGCAGCCTACGACTAGCGGGAGCTGAGCAGTTCTTC. Translated, it gives CASSLRLAGAEQFF.

This clonotype came up many times. This chain uses TRBV20-1 with TRBJ2-7; D gene uncertain. Germline CDR1 and CDR2: DFQATT and SNEGSKA (reference sequence). The V and J ends lost 5 bases and 2 bases respectively, with 13 bases between them. The CDR3 loop spans 13 amino acids. The CDR3, as DNA: TGCAGTGCTCTACCTCCCCACGCCTACGAGCAGTACTTC. As protein: CSALPPHAYEQYF.

This clonotype was seen ten or more times. The V call is TRBV7-9, the J call TRBJ2-1; 11 bases are a match to TRBD2. The junction had 13 bases not matched to a gene; V was cut back by 7 bases and J by 8 bases. CDR3 length: 16 residues. Germline loops: CDR1 SEHNR, CDR2 FQNEAQ (reference sequence). CDR3: CASNPKGTSGGDEQFF. The CDR3 DNA is TGTGCCAGCAACCCAAAAGGGACTAGCGGAGGGGATGAGCAGTTCTTC.

This clonotype was seen ten or more times. The chain couples TRBV6-1 to TRBJ2-7; D uncertain. Germline V lookup: CDR1 MNHNS, CDR2 SASEGT. This CDR3 has 16 amino acids. The V end lost 1 base, the J end lost 4 bases, and 17 bases lay between the germline ends. CDR3 nucleotide sequence: TGTGCCAGCAGTGAAGTTCTACAGCCCGAAGGATACGAGCAGTACTTC. Protein sequence: CASSEVLQPEGYEQYF.

For this clonotype: This may be a read error: a much more frequent sequence differs by one nucleotide. V is TRBV29-1 and J is TRBJ2-7; 11 bases fit TRBD1. CDR1 and CDR2 (germline): SQVTM, ANQGSEA. CDR3 length: 15 residues. The CDR3 nucleotides are TGCAGCGTGGAAGGGACAGGGGGAACCTCCTACGAGCAGTACTTC. Encoded protein: CSVEGTGGTSYEQYF.

This clonotype was recorded many times. The rearrangement joins TRBV12-3 or TRBV12-4 to TRBJ2-7; TRBD2 matches at 11 bases. The CDR3 sequence is 15 residues long. After removal of 5 bases from V and 2 bases from J, the junction contained 5 bases not matched to a gene. DNA of the CDR3: TGTGCCAGCAGTATAAGACTAGCGGGACCCTACGAGCAGTACTTC. Its translation is CASSIRLAGPYEQYF.

This clonotype occurred a few times. The rearrangement uses TRBV11-2 and TRBJ2-1; TRBD2 matches at 7 bases. Trimming took 0 bases from V and 4 from J; bases not matched to a gene: 9. CDR1 and CDR2 from the germline V gene are SGHAT and FQNNGV. The CDR3 is made up of 17 amino acids. CDR3 loop: CASSLDLSGGSYNEQFF. Here the CDR3 DNA reads TGTGCCAGCAGCTTAGATCTTTCGGGAGGTTCTTACAATGAGCAGTTCTTC.

This clonotype showed up many times. The rearrangement uses TRBV20-1 and TRBJ2-7; no firm D call. Trimming took 6 bases from V and 0 from J, leaving 21 bases between them. The CDR3 is 16 amino acids. Germline V lookup: CDR1 DFQATT, CDR2 SNEGSKA (reference sequence). The CDR3 loop reads CSAPESRGSLSYEQYF. The CDR3 DNA sequence: TGCAGTGCCCCTGAGAGCCGAGGCTCCCTCTCCTACGAGCAGTACTTC.

The sample holds many counts of this clonotype. The CDR3 spells CASSLGGWRGTEAFF. The CDR3 nucleotides read TGTGCCAGTAGTTTGGGGGGCTGGAGGGGCACTGAAGCTTTCTTT. The chain recombines TRBV19 with TRBJ1-1; the D gene is possibly TRBD1 (6 bases). Germline lookup yields CDR1 LNHDA and CDR2 SQIVND (reference sequence). The CDR3 covers 15 residues. With 5 bases removed from V and 4 bases from J, the gap between germline ends came to 17 bases.

This clonotype was seen ten or more times. The J gene is TRBJ1-6, the V gene TRBV5-1, with D possibly TRBD1 on 6 matching bases. The CDR3 has 14 amino acids. The ends were cut back, 1 base at V and 6 bases at J, with 8 bases in the middle. Germline values: CDR1 SGHRS, CDR2 YFSETQ. The CDR3, as DNA: TGCGCCAGCAGCTTGCAGGACAGTAATTCACCCCTCCACTTT. Translating it yields CASSLQDSNSPLHF.

This clonotype was seen repeatedly, ten times or more. The chain couples TRBV28 to TRBJ1-1; D unclear. The CDR3 is made up of 14 amino acids. Trimming left V 5 bases short and J 1 base short, with 11 bases between. Germline-derived CDR1 and CDR2 are MDHEN and SYDVKM. CDR3 sequence: CASSPDQQNTEAFF. The CDR3 region has the DNA TGTGCCAGCAGTCCCGACCAACAGAACACTGAAGCTTTCTTT. The full variable domain, rest sourced from reference TRBV28 and TRBJ1-1, is DVKVTQSSRYLVKRTGEKVFLECVQDMDHENMFWYRQDPGLGLRLIYFSYDVKMKEKGDIPEGYSVSREKKERFSLILESASTNQTSMYLCASSPDQQNTEAFFGQGTRLTVV.

In regard to this clonotype: This may be a read error: a much more frequent sequence differs by one nucleotide. The gene calls are TRBV25-1 and TRBJ2-6; possibly TRBD1 for D (6 bases). Trimming pared 3 bases from V and 4 bases from J, leaving 16 bases between. The CDR3 has 17 amino acids. Germline V gene sequence: CDR1 MGHDK, CDR2 SYGVNS. The CDR3 DNA is TGTGCCAGCAGTGAGGGACCCAGGGGCTCCGGGGCCAACGTCCTGACTTTC. Its translation is CASSEGPRGSGANVLTF.

Details on this clonotype: A read error may explain this, as a much larger clone is one base away. The chain has TRBV25-1 and TRBJ1-4; D gene unclear. Germline V CDR1 and CDR2: MGHDK, SYGVNS. Trimming took 2 bases from V and 11 from J, leaving 12 bases between them. The CDR3 sequence is 13 residues long. CDR3 region: CASSETVGRKLFF. CDR3 sequence (DNA): TGTGCCAGCAGTGAAACAGTGGGGAGGAAACTGTTTTTT. Full variable domain (outside the CDR3, taken from reference TRBV25-1 and TRBJ1-4): EADIYQTPRYLVIGTGKKITLECSQTMGHDKMYWYQQDPGMELHLIHYSYGVNSTEKGDLSSESTVSRIRTEHFPLTLESARPSHTSQYLCASSETVGRKLFFGSGTQLSVL.

This clonotype occurred many times. The chain couples TRBV7-9 to TRBJ2-3; 9 bases match TRBD1. Germline values: CDR1 SEHNR, CDR2 FQNEAQ (reference sequence). This CDR3 has 18 amino acids. V shed 1 base, J shed 2 bases, and the junction held 10 bases outside the gene matches. CDR3 sequence reads: CASSLVPGQGKDTDTQYF. CDR3 nucleotides: TGTGCCAGCAGCTTAGTCCCGGGACAGGGAAAGGACACAGATACGCAGTATTTT.

The chain has TRBV7-2 and TRBJ2-1; no reliable D call. The germline CDR1 and CDR2 sequences are SGHTA and FQGNSA. The CDR3 is made up of 13 amino acids. V gave up 5 bases and J gave up 7 bases, with 12 bases separating them. CDR3 sequence (DNA): TGTGCCAGCAGCCCCAACACGGCGAATGAGCAGTTCTTC. Translated, it gives CASSPNTANEQFF.

This clonotype was recorded at least ten times. V usage is TRBV2 and J usage is TRBJ1-2, with a tentative D call TRBD1 (5 bases). Germline V gene data show CDR1 as SNHLY and CDR2 as FYNNEI. The CDR3 length is 11 residues. The V gene lost 7 bases and the J gene lost 9 bases, with 12 bases spanning the gap. The CDR3 sequence: CASTMTESYTF. In nucleotides, the CDR3 is TGTGCCAGCACCATGACAGAGAGCTACACCTTC.

This clonotype was seen ten or more times. The chain has TRBV20-1 and TRBJ2-2, with TRBD2 matching 7 bases. In germline, CDR1 is DFQATT, CDR2 SNEGSKA (reference sequence). CDR3 length equals 16 residues. V lost 0 bases to trimming and J lost 3 bases; unmatched junction nucleotides: 7. Written as DNA, the CDR3 is TGCAGTGCTAGAGATTTGCCTAGCGGTGACACCGGGGAGCTGTTTTTT. Amino acid sequence: CSARDLPSGDTGELFF.

The table lists this clonotype with many counts. V usage is TRBV27 and J usage is TRBJ2-7; no clear D gene. V lost 5 bases to trimming and J lost 2 bases, with 13 bases between them. Germline V CDR1 and CDR2: MNHEY, SMNVEV (reference sequence). CDR3 size: 14 residues. The DNA of the CDR3 is TGTGCCAGCAGTCTCAGCGTTGGCCCCTACGAGCAGTACTTC. This sequence encodes CASSLSVGPYEQYF.

This clonotype was recorded many times. The germline gene is not matched at one end of the junction; a read error may be the cause. V and J are TRBV7-2 and TRBJ2-7, with D perhaps matching TRBD1 (6 bases). CDR1 SGHTA and CDR2 FQGNSA come from the germline V gene. This CDR3 is built from 13 residues. The CDR3 DNA follows: TGCGCCAGCAGTTTGGGGGCTGGGGACGAGCAGTACTTC. Translated, it gives CASSLGAGDEQYF.

This clonotype has a count of ten or more. The V gene is TRBV7-2, the J gene TRBJ2-2, with D hard to call. Germline V gene sequence: CDR1 SGHTA, CDR2 FQGNSA. The CDR3 runs 13 residues. Trimming shortened V by 5 bases and J by 7 bases, and 11 bases separated the two germline ends. This CDR3 reads CASSAALSGELFF. The CDR3 DNA sequence: TGTGCCAGCAGCGCAGCCTTGAGCGGGGAGCTGTTTTTT.

The genes are TRBV24-1 and TRBJ2-2; TRBD1 is a possible D gene (6 bases). V shed 3 bases and J shed 4 bases, with 26 bases lying between them. In germline, CDR1 is KGHDR, CDR2 SFDVKD. This CDR3 region has 20 residues. The chain's CDR3 is CATSDPQTGRVTRGTGELFF. As DNA, the CDR3 is TGTGCCACCAGTGATCCCCAGACAGGCAGAGTGACGAGGGGCACCGGGGAGCTGTTTTTT.

Points on this clonotype: This likely comes from a read error, as the CDR3 has no conserved phenylalanine or tryptophan at its end. V gene TRBV6-5 combines with J gene TRBJ2-5; D not certain. The CDR3 is 14 amino acids. Germline V gives CDR1 MNHEY, CDR2 SVGAGI. Trimming cost V 0 bases and J 5 bases, with 10 bases left between them. CDR3 bases: TGTGCCAGCAGTTACTCGAGGCCATCGGAGACCCAGTACCTC. Translated: CASSYSRPSETQYL.

This clonotype was recorded many times. CDR3 sequence: CSVVRENTQYF. In DNA form, the CDR3 reads TGCAGCGTTGTCCGGGAGAATACGCAGTATTTT. The chain joins TRBV29-1 to TRBJ2-3; perhaps TRBD2 as D (6 bases). CDR3 size: 11 residues. Germline V gene lookup returns CDR1 SQVTM and CDR2 ANQGSEA. Trimming shortened V by 4 bases and J by 7 bases, and 9 bases separated the two germline ends.

Details on this clonotype: It is unclear where the CDR3 begins or ends on the DNA, so no DNA is shown, and the CDR3 is as TCRdb lists it. The rearrangement joins TRBV27 to TRBJ2-1. With termini counted, the CDR3 has 12 amino acids. Germline CDR1 MNHEY, CDR2 SMNVEV (reference sequence). The CDR3 sequence is CASILDRNEQFF.

This clonotype occurred a few times. The rearrangement joins TRBV20-1 to TRBJ2-1, with 7 bases aligning to TRBD2. The CDR3 runs to 16 residues. The germline gives CDR1 DFQATT, CDR2 SNEGSKA (reference sequence). The V gene end was trimmed by 0 bases and the J gene end by 3 bases; junction bases not matched to a gene: 8. CDR3 in amino acids: CSARDWGGELYNEQFF. The CDR3 DNA reads TGCAGTGCTAGAGATTGGGGGGGGGAGCTCTACAATGAGCAGTTCTTC.